The T cell receptor (beta chain) described here comes from a study of neurological immune-mediated disorders. Study-wide findings and caveats: None of the CDR3 amino acid sequences in expanded clones turned up in more than one subject, which points to private repertoires in all groups.

This clonotype was counted many times. Antigen: not known. CDR3 length equals 12 residues. The V and J ends lost 4 bases and 6 bases respectively, with 7 bases between them. The germline V gene has CDR1 MNHEY and CDR2 SVGEGT. Time point noted: longitudinal time-point 1 (baseline). The unsorted libraries were made from 2 million PBMCs kept at -80 C. Every sequencing run produced over 180 million TCR-beta sequences that came from 15-18 subjects. TCRdb independently ran MiXCR on the 5' RACE reads; one entry per CDR3 protein. The table has tens of thousands of distinct CDR3 sequences, about 10% seen once. The origin of this receptor is a male donor with HTLV-1-associated myelopathy (HAM/TSP). The gene calls are TRBV6-2 or TRBV6-3 and TRBJ2-1; D possibly corresponds to TRBD1 (5 bases). The sequencing input was PBMCs. As DNA, the CDR3 is TGTGCCAGCAGTTCCAGGGTCAATGAGCAGTTCTTC. Its translation is CASSSRVNEQFF.